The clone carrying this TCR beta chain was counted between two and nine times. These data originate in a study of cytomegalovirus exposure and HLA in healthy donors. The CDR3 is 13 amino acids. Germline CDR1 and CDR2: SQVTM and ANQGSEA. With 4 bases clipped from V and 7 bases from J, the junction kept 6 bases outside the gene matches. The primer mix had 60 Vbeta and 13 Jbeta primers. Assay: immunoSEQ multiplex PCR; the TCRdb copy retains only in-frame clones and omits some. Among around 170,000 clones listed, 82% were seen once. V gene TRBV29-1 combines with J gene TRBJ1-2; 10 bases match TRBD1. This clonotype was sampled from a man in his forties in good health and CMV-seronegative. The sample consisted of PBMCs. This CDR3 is CSVVGTGVAGYTF. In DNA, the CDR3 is TGCAGCGTTGTGGGGACAGGGGTTGCTGGCTACACCTTC.